This T cell receptor (beta chain) comes out of a study of blood T cells in healthy people across ages. Study-level results: No one knew whether donors had CMV, which possibly confounded expanded clonotype changes.

A few counts support this clonotype. Its target is unknown. The V gene lost 0 bases and the J gene lost 8 bases, with 13 bases spanning the gap. The germline V gene encodes CDR1 GTSNPN and CDR2 SVGIG (reference sequence). This CDR3 contains 13 residues. Samples each had at least 5.5 micrograms of total RNA extracted. Combining a sample-barcoded 5' primer with a J-beta primer mix, a second PCR ran for about 7 to 11 cycles. TCRdb called the 5' RACE reads again in MiXCR, with one record for every CDR3 protein. Of 700,000 to 1,000,000 distinct CDR3 sequences listed, more than 40% were seen once; the top ten hold about 21%.

The sample comprised blood. This sequence joins TRBV30 and TRBJ1-2, with D possibly TRBD1 on 5 matching bases. This receptor was identified in a man aged 55 to 70 in good health. CDR3 DNA: TGTGCCTGGAGTGTATTCGGGGGAGGCGGCTACACCTTC. It translates to CAWSVFGGGGYTF. The entire variable domain, with the rest obtained from reference TRBV30 and TRBJ1-2, is as follows: SQTIHQWPATLVQPVGSPLSLECTVEGTSNPNLYWYRQAAGRGLQLLFYSVGIGQISSEVPQNLSASRPQDRQFILSSKKLLLSDSGFYLCAWSVFGGGGYTFGSGTRLTVV.